The next 25 T cell receptor beta chains were all read from a single sample in a study of somatic mutations in cytotoxic T cells in rheumatoid arthritis. Some clones are missing from TCRdb's copy, which holds only in-frame ones; the method was immunoSEQ multiplex PCR. This sample has 6,000 to 7,500 clones, with 80% to 90% found just once. Input material: CD8+ T cells sorted from blood. The receptors were sampled from a woman in her 70s with rheumatoid arthritis.

This chain links TRBV9 with TRBJ2-5; D gene uncertain. V was pared by 0 bases and J by 1 base, with 10 bases between. There are 15 residues in the CDR3. The V gene's germline CDR1 is SGDLS and CDR2 YYNGEE. CDR3 loop: CASSVGVGSQETQYF. CDR3 coding DNA: TGTGCCAGCAGCGTAGGAGTGGGCTCCCAAGAGACCCAGTACTTC.

A single count supports this clone. The rearrangement joins TRBV6-1 to TRBJ2-1; 9 bases are shared with TRBD1. Trimming at V came to 6 bases and at J to 3 bases, leaving 6 bases not matched to a gene. Germline values: CDR1 MNHNS, CDR2 SASEGT. This CDR3 has 15 amino acids. This CDR3 is CASRTGTGYYNEQFF. The CDR3 DNA follows: TGTGCCAGCAGGACCGGGACAGGGTACTACAATGAGCAGTTCTTC.

The V and J genes are TRBV11-3 and TRBJ2-7; D unclear. This CDR3 is built from 15 residues. With 2 bases removed from V and 2 bases from J, the gap between germline ends came to 13 bases. Germline-derived CDR1 and CDR2 are SGHNT and YENEEA. This chain's CDR3 is CASSLSPDTAYEQYF. The CDR3 region has the DNA TGTGCCAGCAGCTTATCGCCCGACACAGCCTACGAGCAGTACTTC.

The chain employs TRBV19 and TRBJ1-2; 10 bases are shared with TRBD1. V trimming: 9 bases; J trimming: 3 bases; junction bases outside the gene matches: 7. Germline V gives CDR1 LNHDA, CDR2 SQIVND (reference sequence). This CDR3 is built from 14 residues. In DNA, the CDR3 is TGTGCCAGCAAACCGGGACAGGGGTACTATGGCTACACCTTC. This gives the protein CASKPGQGYYGYTF.

The chain employs TRBV2 and TRBJ1-5, with no clear D. The V gene lost 3 bases and the J gene lost 6 bases, with 15 bases spanning the gap. CDR1 and CDR2 from the germline V gene are SNHLY and FYNNEI. This CDR3 has 15 residues. DNA of the CDR3: TGTGCCAGCAGTGAGGCAGGTTATGGGAGTCAGCCCCAGCATTTT. It translates to CASSEAGYGSQPQHF.

Written as DNA, the CDR3 is TGCGCCAGCAGCCAAGAGGGTAAGGGGGCGGCTAATGAAAAACTGTTTTTT. As protein: CASSQEGKGAANEKLFF. This sequence joins TRBV4-1 and TRBJ1-4; TRBD1 matches at 7 bases. Germline V CDR1 and CDR2: MGHRA, YSYEKL. This CDR3 spans 17 amino acids. Unmatched junction bases numbered 7, after V lost 0 bases and J lost 3 bases.

The CDR3 region has the DNA TGTGCCAGCAGCTTAGATCTTGGGACAGTCTATGGCTACACCTTC. Protein sequence: CASSLDLGTVYGYTF. The rearrangement uses TRBV11-2 and TRBJ1-2, with TRBD1 matching 7 bases. Per germline, CDR1 SGHAT and CDR2 FQNNGV. The CDR3 loop spans 15 amino acids. V dropped 0 bases and J dropped 4; count of bases not matched to a gene: 5. The full variable domain, with the rest looked up from reference TRBV11-2 and TRBJ1-2, is EAGVAQSPRYKIIEKRQSVAFWCNPISGHATLYWYQQILGQGPKLLIQFQNNGVVDDSQLPKDRFSAERLKGVDSTLKIQPAKLEDSAVYLCASSLDLGTVYGYTFGSGTRLTVV.

The V and J genes are TRBV27 and TRBJ2-7; 11 bases fit TRBD1. The junction had 2 bases not matched to a gene; V was cut back by 3 bases and J by 4 bases. Looked up from germline, CDR1 is MNHEY and CDR2 is SMNVEV (reference sequence). The CDR3 is made up of 14 amino acids. The CDR3 DNA is TGTGCCAGCAGTTTCGGGGACAGGGGGTACGAGCAGTACTTC. It translates to CASSFGDRGYEQYF.

The chain is built from TRBV11-1 and TRBJ1-2; 8 bases align to TRBD1. This CDR3 has 15 residues. The J segment lost 4 bases and the V segment lost 5 bases, leaving 9 bases of the junction unmatched. Germline CDR1 reads SGHAT; CDR2 reads FQDESV (reference sequence). The CDR3 loop is CASSPQTGEGYGYTF. The CDR3 nucleotides read TGTGCCAGCAGCCCCCAGACAGGGGAGGGCTATGGCTACACCTTC.

DNA for the CDR3: TGTGCCAGCAGCTTCCCCACTTCTGGGGCCAACGTCCTGACTTTC. Protein product: CASSFPTSGANVLTF. The gene calls are TRBV13 and TRBJ2-6; D unresolved. CDR3 length equals 15 residues. In germline, CDR1 is PRHDT, CDR2 FYEKMQ (reference sequence). V lost 3 bases and J 1 base, leaving 7 bases between the germline ends.

The gene calls are TRBV7-6 and TRBJ1-2, with 9 bases fitting TRBD1. The CDR3 length is 15 residues. Germline V gene lookup returns CDR1 SGHVS and CDR2 FNYEAQ. Germline trimming cut 1 base from V and 5 bases from J; bases unmatched to any gene: 5. For the CDR3, the DNA is TGTGCCAGCAGCTTAGACAGGGGGCCAGTTTATGGCTACACCTTC. Translating it yields CASSLDRGPVYGYTF.

This chain links TRBV7-8 with TRBJ2-6; no definite D call. With 3 bases removed from V and 0 bases from J, the gap between germline ends came to 9 bases. CDR3 length equals 16 residues. CDR1 is SGHVS, CDR2 FQNEAQ, per germline. For the CDR3, the DNA is TGTGCCAGCAGCTTTCCCCGGAGCTCTGGGGCCAACGTCCTGACTTTC. This translates into CASSFPRSSGANVLTF.

This clone was picked up one time. The chain links TRBV5-4 to TRBJ2-7, with D possibly TRBD2 on 5 matching bases. Trimming removed 4 bases at V and 0 bases at J, with 14 bases between. This CDR3 spans 15 amino acids. Germline V gene data show CDR1 as SGHNT and CDR2 as YYREEE (reference sequence). CDR3 in DNA: TGTGCCAGCAGCCCCGGATGGGAGAGCTCCTACGAGCAGTACTTC. As protein: CASSPGWESSYEQYF.

A few counts support this clone. The genes are TRBV29-1 and TRBJ2-2; 10 bases line up with TRBD2. The CDR3 loop spans 15 amino acids. Germline CDR1 reads SQVTM; CDR2 reads ANQGSEA. The ends lost 1 base at V and 5 bases at J; junction bases unmatched: 4. The CDR3 sequence is CSVEGLAGVTGELFF. Written as DNA, the CDR3 is TGCAGCGTTGAAGGGCTAGCGGGAGTGACCGGGGAGCTGTTTTTT.

In this sample, this clone turned up once. This chain joins TRBV27 and TRBJ2-5; D gene ambiguous. Germline loops: CDR1 MNHEY, CDR2 SMNVEV (reference sequence). The CDR3 consists of 14 residues. V was trimmed by 5 bases and J by 1 base, leaving 11 bases between them. CDR3 sequence reads: CASSTPSLQETQYF. The CDR3 region has the DNA TGTGCCAGCAGTACTCCTTCGCTCCAAGAGACCCAGTACTTC.

This clone is a singleton in its sample. V is TRBV29-1 and J is TRBJ2-7; D may be TRBD2 (7 bases). The CDR3 spans 14 residues. The V gene's germline CDR1 is SQVTM and CDR2 ANQGSEA. Trimming cost V 0 bases and J 4 bases, with 13 bases left between them. The CDR3 coding sequence is TGCAGCGTTGAAGATGCAGGGGAGGGGTACGAGCAGTACTTC. Amino acid sequence: CSVEDAGEGYEQYF.

V usage is TRBV19 and J usage is TRBJ2-7; TRBD1 is a possible D gene (5 bases). Trimming removed 4 bases from V and 4 bases from J, with 14 bases in between. The CDR3 sequence is 14 residues long. CDR1 and CDR2 from the germline V gene are LNHDA and SQIVND (reference sequence). CDR3 nucleotide sequence: TGTGCCAGTAGTACCCGTACGACAGAGTACGAGCAGTACTTC. It encodes CASSTRTTEYEQYF.

This clone appeared a single time. The V gene is TRBV11-2, the J gene TRBJ2-1; 8 bases are shared with TRBD2. The CDR3 is 19 residues long. Per the germline V gene, CDR1 is SGHAT and CDR2 is FQNNGV. The junction had 15 bases not matched to a gene; V was cut back by 5 bases and J by 0 bases. CDR3 amino acids: CASSKDSSGSLVSYNEQFF. DNA for the CDR3: TGTGCCAGCAGCAAAGACTCAAGCGGGAGCCTCGTCTCCTACAATGAGCAGTTCTTC.

V usage is TRBV5-4 and J usage is TRBJ2-1; 10 bases line up with TRBD2. Germline V CDR1 and CDR2: SGHNT, YYREEE (reference sequence). The junction had 3 bases not matched to a gene; V was cut back by 3 bases and J by 0 bases. The length of the CDR3 is 16 residues. DNA of the CDR3: TGTGCCAGCAGCTCGGGACTAGCGAACTCCTACAATGAGCAGTTCTTC. Translating it yields CASSSGLANSYNEQFF.

The CDR3 sequence: CAISDDAGDYEQYF. The DNA for the CDR3 is TGTGCCATCAGCGATGACGCGGGGGATTACGAGCAGTACTTC. The gene calls are TRBV10-3 and TRBJ2-7; the match to TRBD2 covers 7 bases. CDR3 length: 14 amino acids. Trimming at V came to 6 bases and at J to 4 bases, leaving 9 bases not matched to a gene. Germline-derived CDR1 and CDR2 are ENHRY and SYGVKD.

The chain couples TRBV21-1 to TRBJ2-4; TRBD1, the table's D call, lacks a check against the DNA. TRBV21-1 is described as a pseudogene. The CDR3 is 14 amino acids. The CDR3 DNA reads TGTGCCAGCAGCGCATGGGACACGGAAAACATTCAGTACTTC. Its protein is CASSAWDTENIQYF.

The rearrangement links TRBV29-1 to TRBJ2-1, with 8 bases aligning to TRBD1. The CDR3 totals 12 residues. V shed 6 bases, J shed 5 bases, and the junction held 3 bases outside the gene matches. Germline values: CDR1 SQVTM, CDR2 ANQGSEA. CDR3 loop: CSVTGGNNEQFF. The CDR3 DNA reads as TGCAGCGTCACAGGGGGGAACAATGAGCAGTTCTTC.

The V gene is TRBV7-8, the J gene TRBJ2-3, with 11 bases lining up with TRBD2. J lost 1 base, V lost 2 bases, and 8 bases had no gene match. Germline CDR1 and CDR2: SGHVS and FQNEAQ. The CDR3 covers 18 residues. CDR3 DNA sequence: TGTGCCAGCAGCTTAATACTAGCGGGAGAATTTGGCACAGATACGCAGTATTTT. Translation gives CASSLILAGEFGTDTQYF.

The V call is TRBV11-3, the J call TRBJ1-2; no reliable D call. CDR1 SGHNT and CDR2 YENEEA come from the germline V gene. The CDR3 totals 15 residues. V was cut by 1 base and J by 3 bases, with 12 bases left in between. The CDR3 coding sequence is TGTGCCAGCAGCTTAGGCCCCGAAACATACTATGGCTACACCTTC. Translating it yields CASSLGPETYYGYTF. Full variable domain (outside the CDR3, taken from reference TRBV11-3 and TRBJ1-2): EAGVVQSPRYKIIEKKQPVAFWCNPISGHNTLYWYLQNLGQGPELLIRYENEEAVDDSQLPKDRFSAERLKGVDSTLKIQPAELGDSAVYLCASSLGPETYYGYTFGSGTRLTVV.

The chain has TRBV5-8 and TRBJ1-2; D ambiguous. V was trimmed by 6 bases and J by 3 bases, leaving 6 bases between them. The V gene's germline CDR1 is SGHTS and CDR2 YDEGEE. CDR3 length: 11 amino acids. DNA of the CDR3: TGTGCCAGCATACTCGACTATGGCTACACCTTC. This sequence encodes CASILDYGYTF.